Shown below are 17 T cell receptor beta chains from a single sample sequenced in a study of blood T cells in healthy people across ages. A second PCR, run for roughly 7 to 12 cycles, used a sample-barcoded 5' primer plus a J-beta primer mix. TCRdb fed the 5' RACE reads into MiXCR, producing one record per CDR3 protein. The table records approximately 1,100,000 distinct CDR3 sequences, under 55% of them present only once. Sequenced sample: blood. The receptors here all came from a woman aged 60-75 years in good health.

This chain connects TRBV5-1 to TRBJ2-7; TRBD1 is a possible D gene (6 bases). The length of the CDR3 is 15 residues. From germline, CDR1 is SGHRS and CDR2 YFSETQ. V was clipped by 3 bases and J by 1 base, with 14 bases between them. The CDR3 region is CASSSLRTESYEQYF. In DNA, the CDR3 is TGCGCCAGCAGCTCTCTCAGGACAGAGTCCTACGAGCAGTACTTC.

This chain joins TRBV5-6 and TRBJ2-4; 16 bases are shared with TRBD2. The J call may be in error: the DNA end matches TRBJ2-7 better. CDR3 length: 17 residues. The germline V gene encodes CDR1 SGHDT and CDR2 YYEEEE. The CDR3 region has the DNA TGTGCCAGCAGCTTGCTGGGGACTAGCGGGAGGGCCGACGAGCAGTACTTC. Translating gives CASSLLGTSGRADEQYF.

The genes are TRBV3-1 and TRBJ2-1; D is unclear. Germline V gene data show CDR1 as LGHDT and CDR2 as YNNKEL (reference sequence). V was trimmed by 4 bases and J by 9 bases, leaving 13 bases between them. CDR3 length equals 13 residues. Here the CDR3 reads CASSLPGLGEQFF. CDR3 coding DNA: TGTGCCAGCAGCCTCCCCGGGTTGGGTGAGCAGTTCTTC.

As regards this clonotype: One end of the junction varies from germline; a read error may be responsible. This rearrangement joins TRBV20-1 to TRBJ2-1; tentatively, D is TRBD1 (5 bases). Germline V CDR1 and CDR2: DFQATT, SNEGSKA (reference sequence). This CDR3 is 13 amino acids long. The CDR3 DNA follows: TGCAGTGCTTCGGACACCGAACCCAATGAGCAGTTATTC. Translating gives CSASDTEPNEQLF.

V gene TRBV20-1 combines with J gene TRBJ2-7, with TRBD2 matching 8 bases. The germline gives CDR1 DFQATT, CDR2 SNEGSKA (reference sequence). CDR3 length: 15 amino acids. The trim removed 0 bases at V and 0 bases at J, leaving 4 bases unmatched. Written as DNA, the CDR3 is TGCAGTGCTAGAGATCCCGGGACTAGCTCCTACGAGCAGTACTTC. Translation: CSARDPGTSSYEQYF.

This clonotype was observed a few times. This chain links TRBV6-1 with TRBJ2-2, with TRBD1 as a possible D gene (6 bases). There are 16 residues in the CDR3. Germline CDR1 is MNHNS and CDR2 is SASEGT. Trimming took 2 bases from V and 1 from J, leaving 11 bases between them. CDR3 region: CASSEYWGRNTGELFF. The CDR3 region has the DNA TGTGCCAGCAGTGAATATTGGGGGCGGAACACCGGGGAGCTGTTTTTT.

This clonotype occurred a few times. The J gene is TRBJ2-5, the V gene TRBV12-3 or TRBV12-4; D perhaps matches TRBD1 (6 bases). This CDR3 has 15 residues. Trimming removed 4 bases at V and 0 bases at J, with 12 bases between. This CDR3 is CASSSDSPYQETQYF. DNA of the CDR3: TGTGCCAGCAGTTCGGACAGTCCCTACCAAGAGACCCAGTACTTC.

This clonotype turned up a few times. The chain carries TRBV20-1 and TRBJ2-7, with 9 bases fitting TRBD2. The CDR3 is 16 amino acids. Germline V gene lookup returns CDR1 DFQATT and CDR2 SNEGSKA (reference sequence). V gave up 0 bases and J gave up 3 bases; unmatched junction bases: 9. The CDR3 DNA sequence: TGCAGTGCTAGAGATTCTCGACTAGCGGTTGGCTACGAGCAGTACTTC. This encodes CSARDSRLAVGYEQYF.

The J gene is TRBJ2-5, the V gene TRBV29-1, with D perhaps given as TRBD1 or TRBD2 (5 bases each). CDR1 is SQVTM and CDR2 is ANQGSEA in the germline V gene. CDR3 length: 12 residues. The V gene lost 6 bases and the J gene lost 5 bases, with 13 bases spanning the gap. The chain's CDR3 is CSVAGAGETQYF. The CDR3 DNA is TGCAGCGTGGCTGGGGCGGGTGAGACCCAGTACTTC.

This chain links TRBV6-1 with TRBJ1-5; a weak D match, TRBD1 (6 bases). Trimming removed 2 bases from V and 2 bases from J, with 10 bases in between. The CDR3 runs to 15 residues. Per germline, CDR1 MNHNS and CDR2 SASEGT. The CDR3 protein is CASSELGGGNQPQHF. CDR3 nucleotide sequence: TGTGCCAGCAGTGAACTGGGGGGCGGCAATCAGCCCCAGCATTTT.

The chain combines TRBV7-6 with TRBJ2-7, with 11 nucleotides matching TRBD1. J was trimmed by 1 base and V by 3 bases; bases with no gene match: 5. The length of the CDR3 is 16 residues. Germline V gene data show CDR1 as SGHVS and CDR2 as FNYEAQ. The CDR3 spells CASSFGTGGISYEQYF. The DNA for the CDR3 is TGTGCCAGCAGCTTTGGGACAGGGGGTATATCCTACGAGCAGTACTTC.

This rearrangement joins TRBV4-3 to TRBJ1-1; TRBD1 agrees at 8 bases. The V gene's germline CDR1 is LGHNA and CDR2 YSLEER. The CDR3 has 16 residues. Germline trimming cut 1 base from V and 4 bases from J; bases unmatched to any gene: 8. This CDR3 reads CASSQVRTGSFTEAFF. The CDR3, as DNA: TGCGCCAGCAGCCAAGTTCGGACAGGGAGCTTCACTGAAGCTTTCTTT.

This chain uses TRBV2 with TRBJ2-3; 9 bases map to TRBD2. Germline CDR1 SNHLY, CDR2 FYNNEI. The junction had 8 bases not matched to a gene; V was cut back by 7 bases and J by 0 bases. The CDR3 covers 16 residues. The CDR3 region has the DNA TGTGCCAGCACTGGGCTAGCGGGAACTAGCACAGATACGCAGTATTTT. This translates into CASTGLAGTSTDTQYF.

In its sample, this clonotype was seen a few times. The gene calls are TRBV6-1 and TRBJ2-7; 9 bases are shared with TRBD2. J was trimmed by 0 bases and V by 4 bases; bases with no gene match: 7. The CDR3 has 16 residues. Per germline, CDR1 MNHNS and CDR2 SASEGT. The CDR3 DNA sequence: TGTGCCAGCAGTGGAGCTAGCGGGACTCTCTCCTACGAGCAGTACTTC. It codes for CASSGASGTLSYEQYF.

The J gene is TRBJ2-1, the V gene TRBV10-3, with D uncertain. This CDR3 is built from 12 residues. Germline assignment: CDR1 ENHRY and CDR2 SYGVKD. V lost 6 bases and J lost 4, with 7 bases in between. Here the CDR3 reads CAIRDGYNEQFF. CDR3 in DNA: TGTGCCATCAGGGACGGATACAATGAGCAGTTCTTC.

The V and J genes are TRBV5-1 and TRBJ2-3, with TRBD2 matching over 10 bases. The germline CDR1 and CDR2 sequences are SGHRS and YFSETQ. The CDR3 is 16 residues long. The V gene end was trimmed by 3 bases and the J gene end by 2 bases; junction bases not matched to a gene: 6. CDR3 in DNA: TGCGCCAGCAGCTCCGGACTAGCGGCCCTCACAGATACGCAGTATTTT. This codes for CASSSGLAALTDTQYF.

The chain employs TRBV20-1 and TRBJ2-3; 7 bases fit TRBD2. Germline V gives CDR1 DFQATT, CDR2 SNEGSKA (reference sequence). Trimming cost V 0 bases and J 14 bases; bases outside gene matches: 11. The CDR3 has 13 residues. The CDR3 bases are TGCAGTGCTAGAGAGGGGAGGGCGCGGAAGGTGTATTTT. Translation gives CSAREGRARKVYF.